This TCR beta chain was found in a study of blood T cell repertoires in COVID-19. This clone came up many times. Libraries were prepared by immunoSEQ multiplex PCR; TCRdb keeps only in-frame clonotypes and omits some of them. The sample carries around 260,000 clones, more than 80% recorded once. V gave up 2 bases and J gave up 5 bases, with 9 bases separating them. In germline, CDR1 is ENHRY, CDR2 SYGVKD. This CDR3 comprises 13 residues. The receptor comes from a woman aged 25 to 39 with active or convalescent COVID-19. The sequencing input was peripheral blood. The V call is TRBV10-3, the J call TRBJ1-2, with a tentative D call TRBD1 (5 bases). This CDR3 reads CAISETPGYGYTF. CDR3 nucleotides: TGTGCCATCAGTGAGACGCCAGGGTATGGCTACACCTTC.